This T cell receptor beta chain was sequenced during a study of blood T cell repertoires in COVID-19. As for the study in general: Acute-phase and convalescent COVID-19 samples originated in the United States, Italy and Spain.

Sequenced by immunoSEQ multiplex PCR; TCRdb stores in-frame clones only, minus some. Among around 120,000 clones listed, 85% were seen once. This sequence originates from a man older than 75 with acute or convalescent COVID-19. The specimen sequenced was peripheral blood.

The CDR3 reads CASSYQGANEKLFF. CDR3 DNA: TGTGCCAGCAGTTACCAGGGGGCAAATGAAAAACTGTTTTTT. The chain uses TRBV6-6 and TRBJ1-4, with 8 nucleotides matching TRBD1. CDR3 length: 14 residues. The V gene end was trimmed by 2 bases and the J gene end by 5 bases; junction bases not matched to a gene: 1. Germline V gene data show CDR1 as MNHNY and CDR2 as SVGAGI (reference sequence).